A selection of T cell receptor beta chains follows, all from one sample in a study of molecular identifiers for immune sequencing clone quantification. TCRdb processed the PCR reads anew with MiXCR; each CDR3 protein has one entry. The sample carries about 640,000 distinct CDR3 sequences, about 20% recorded once. The sequenced material came from naive CD8+ T cells from blood, with Jurkat cell RNA spiked in. All receptors come from a human donor in good health. Some libraries in this study had Jurkat cell RNA spiked in. Each CDR3 is given without its conserved first and last residue.

CDR3 | V
ASSPVRGRQYNSPLH | TRBV28
AWSTGIGYEQY | TRBV30
AWSVLAGAYEQY | TRBV30
ASSHGRGEGVSTGELF | TRBV3-1
ASSEGGMNNEQF | TRBV7-2
ASGFRGGLEQY | TRBV12-5
SAIGGSSTDTQY | TRBV20-1
AISEYRIYEQY | TRBV10-3
ASSQDPEYYEQY | TRBV4-3
ASSSDGRQETQY | TRBV7-2
ASSLDGLSSYNEQF | TRBV13
ASSQIAGDVGENEKLF | TRBV4-2
ASSQVSEAQETQY | TRBV4-3
ASSPSNQETQY | TRBV18
ASSQNRFQETQY | TRBV14
ASGGQGWYIQY | TRBV28
ASSLDFQADTGELF | TRBV11-3
ASSLEGAGGYEQY | TRBV11-2
ASSTTGGPTGELF | TRBV6-5
ASSQAGSEYNEQF | TRBV4-1
ASSPLLGHENTDTQY | TRBV27
SARDWGTLHEQY | TRBV20-1
ASSTNRDRIQETQY | TRBV7-8
ASSLRLAGGVGELF | TRBV27
SVIPRGTNYGYT | TRBV29-1
ASSSRTGAVYYEQY | TRBV5-6
SAREPSTSYYEQY | TRBV20-1
ASRTYAQGQSSGNTIY | TRBV6-5
ASSVDGQNTEAF | TRBV9
ASSFGLAGTYEQY | TRBV27
ASSPSGGHNEQF | TRBV3-1
ASGGGTGGRYGYT | TRBV12-3/TRBV12-4
ASSQAPLVTRDGELF | TRBV4-3
ASSEYADTQY | TRBV10-1
ASSYGQGRVEQY | TRBV6-6
AGSMVNAEAF | TRBV19
ASSKRDPYEQY | TRBV6-1
ASSGGIYEQY | TRBV5-1
ASRPPGLATYEQY | TRBV6-2/TRBV6-3
ASSLSSGNTIY | TRBV12-3/TRBV12-4
ASSFGGTSGSYEQY | TRBV11-2
SARSIVGAITMNTEAF | TRBV20-1
ASSLLADTTDTQY | TRBV3-1
ASSSRGGWSYEQY | TRBV27
ASSGEGVLGANVLT | TRBV13
SATYFEAYEQY | TRBV20-1
ASLTSSSYEQY | TRBV2
ASSPQRGGETQY | TRBV4-1
ASSDPGARIEQY | TRBV10-2
ASAPGDVNTGELF | TRBV2